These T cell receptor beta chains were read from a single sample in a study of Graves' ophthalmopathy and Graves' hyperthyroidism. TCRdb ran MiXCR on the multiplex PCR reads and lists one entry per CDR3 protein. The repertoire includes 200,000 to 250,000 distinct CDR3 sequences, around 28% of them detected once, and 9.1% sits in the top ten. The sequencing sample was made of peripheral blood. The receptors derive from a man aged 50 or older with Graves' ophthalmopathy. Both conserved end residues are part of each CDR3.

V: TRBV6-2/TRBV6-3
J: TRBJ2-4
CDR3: CASSYLRTIQYF

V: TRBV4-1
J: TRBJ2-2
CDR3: CASSQDLWVGDSNTGELFF

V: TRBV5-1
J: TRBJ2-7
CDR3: CASSSPDVYEQYF

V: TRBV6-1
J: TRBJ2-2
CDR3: CASSDLAVNTGELFF

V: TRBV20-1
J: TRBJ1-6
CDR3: CSARDPNSGYSPLHF

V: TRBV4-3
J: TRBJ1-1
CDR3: CASSQDLGSQVTEAFF

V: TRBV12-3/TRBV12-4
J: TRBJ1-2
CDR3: CASSSTGTGYGYTF

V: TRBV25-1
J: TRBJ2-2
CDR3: CASSELMGNTGELFF

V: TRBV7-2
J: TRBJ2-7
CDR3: CASSTTDEQYF

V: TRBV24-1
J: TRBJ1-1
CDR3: CATTERGDTEAFF

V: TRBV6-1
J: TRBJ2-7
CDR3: CASRNYEQYF

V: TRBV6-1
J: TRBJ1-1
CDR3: CATQQNTEAFF

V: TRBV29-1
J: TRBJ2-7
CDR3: CSVGRTGGSAGVYEQYF

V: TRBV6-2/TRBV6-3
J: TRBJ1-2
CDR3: CASSPYSPSGGYTF

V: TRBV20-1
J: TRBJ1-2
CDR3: CSAETGASYGYTF

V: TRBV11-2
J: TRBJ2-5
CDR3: CASSRGPGRETQYF

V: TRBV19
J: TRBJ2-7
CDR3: CASSIEGQGVDEQYF

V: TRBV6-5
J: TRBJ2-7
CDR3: CASSPQIGRYEQYF

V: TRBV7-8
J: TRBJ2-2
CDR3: CASRTGTSSGELFF

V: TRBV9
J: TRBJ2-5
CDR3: CASSVGSDWGTQYF

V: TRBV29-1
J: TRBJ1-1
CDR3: CSVEGLPNTEAFF

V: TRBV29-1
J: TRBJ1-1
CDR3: CSVESVMNTEAFF

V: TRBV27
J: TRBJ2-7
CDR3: CASSIPTGTEYF

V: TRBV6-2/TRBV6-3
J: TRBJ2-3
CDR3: CASRDLAGDTQYF

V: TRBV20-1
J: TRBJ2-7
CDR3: CSARHEREQYF

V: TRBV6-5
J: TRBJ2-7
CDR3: CASSPYRDSYEQYF

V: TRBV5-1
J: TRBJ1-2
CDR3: CASSGRGVVSGYTF

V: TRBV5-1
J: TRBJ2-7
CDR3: CASSPIAGQGGEQYF

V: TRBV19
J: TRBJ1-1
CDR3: CASSKPGQGRPTEAFF

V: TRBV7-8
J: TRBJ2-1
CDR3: CASSPRTVLGSYNEQFF

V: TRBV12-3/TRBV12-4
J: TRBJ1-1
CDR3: CASSESTGGSEAFF

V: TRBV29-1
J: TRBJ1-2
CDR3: CSVEGGDSYNYGYTF

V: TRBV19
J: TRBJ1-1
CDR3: CASTPRAPSFGAEAFF

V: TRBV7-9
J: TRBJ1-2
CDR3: CASSLGQGAGGYTF

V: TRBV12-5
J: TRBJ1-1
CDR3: CASGGDRRGTEAFF

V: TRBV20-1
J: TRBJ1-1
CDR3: CSASILKSTFEAFF

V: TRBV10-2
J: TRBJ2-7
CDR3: CASSQGPSYEQYF

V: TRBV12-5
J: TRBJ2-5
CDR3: CASAPSGRKTQYF

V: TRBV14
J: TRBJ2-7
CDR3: CASSQRAGETYEQYF

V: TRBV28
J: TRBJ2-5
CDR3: CASTPDRDQETQYF

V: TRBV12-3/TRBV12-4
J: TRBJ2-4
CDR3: CASRGFSGMEISKNIQYF

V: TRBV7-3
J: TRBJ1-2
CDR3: CASSPGHDYGYTF

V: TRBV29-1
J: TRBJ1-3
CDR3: CSVTLPGAGNTIYF

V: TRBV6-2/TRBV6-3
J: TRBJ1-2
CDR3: CASSQQGEDGYTF

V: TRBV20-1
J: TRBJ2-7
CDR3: CSASSSGLSSYEQYF

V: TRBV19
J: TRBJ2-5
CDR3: CASRRSPGAQETQYF

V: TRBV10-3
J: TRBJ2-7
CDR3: CAISESVGWASYEQYF

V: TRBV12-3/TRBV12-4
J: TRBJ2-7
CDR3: CASSTYRKTGEQYF

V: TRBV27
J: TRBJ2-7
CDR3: CATSTGNEQYF

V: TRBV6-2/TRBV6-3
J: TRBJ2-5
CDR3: CASSYAATSGGVETQYF

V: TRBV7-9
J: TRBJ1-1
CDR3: CASSQDRGLTEAFF

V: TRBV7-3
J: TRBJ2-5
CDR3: CASSPRGGFQETQYF

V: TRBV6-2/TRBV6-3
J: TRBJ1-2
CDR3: CASNIGTEGYTF

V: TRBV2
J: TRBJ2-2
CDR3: CASSENPSTGELFF

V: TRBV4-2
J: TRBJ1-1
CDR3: CASSQDKDLRTEAFF

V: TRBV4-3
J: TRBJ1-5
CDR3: CASSQDGAVNSNQPQHF

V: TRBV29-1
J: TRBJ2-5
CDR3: CSVVHGGTTETQYF

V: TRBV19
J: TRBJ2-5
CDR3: CASSTSPKETQYF